This is a list of T cell receptor beta chains from one sample in a study of response to subunit inactivated influenza vaccine. Each CDR3 protein is one row after TCRdb ran MiXCR on the RT-PCR reads. This sample has around 750,000 distinct CDR3 sequences, with roughly 20% found just once. Sequences were derived from PBMCs from blood, sampled 4 to 6 days after vaccination. These receptors were obtained from a man between 45 and 60 years old who received an inactivated influenza vaccine. CDR3s include the opening cysteine and the closing phenylalanine or tryptophan. The D gene is left open where the match is weak. Some rows mark clone size as missing; the rest say once, few, many or name a class of expanded clone.

d_call: -; j_call: TRBJ2-5; v_call: TRBV3-1; clone_size: -; cdr3_length: 16; cdr3_nt: TGTGCCAGCAGCCAAGATGTGGCGGGAAATAGGGAGACCCAGTACTTC; cdr3_aa: CASSQDVAGNRETQYF
d_call: TRBD2; j_call: TRBJ2-7; v_call: TRBV5-1; clone_size: few; cdr3_length: 15; cdr3_nt: TGCGCCAGCAGCTTAAATCTAGCGGGAAGGTACGAGCAGTACTTC; cdr3_aa: CASSLNLAGRYEQYF
d_call: -; j_call: TRBJ2-3; v_call: TRBV5-5; clone_size: many; cdr3_length: 14; cdr3_nt: TGTGCCAGCAGCTCGCTCAGAAGCACAGATACGCAGTATTTT; cdr3_aa: CASSSLRSTDTQYF
d_call: -; j_call: TRBJ2-3; v_call: TRBV7-2; clone_size: many; cdr3_length: 14; cdr3_nt: TGTGCCAGCAGCACGTCACTATTCACAGATACGCAGTATTTT; cdr3_aa: CASSTSLFTDTQYF
d_call: TRBD2; j_call: TRBJ2-2; v_call: TRBV27; clone_size: once; cdr3_length: 18; cdr3_nt: TGTGCCAGCAGTTTATACGCTAGCGGGGGGGCCGGGACCGGGGAGCTGTTTTTT; cdr3_aa: CASSLYASGGAGTGELFF
d_call: -; j_call: TRBJ1-1; v_call: TRBV20-1; clone_size: -; cdr3_length: 11; cdr3_nt: TGCAGTGCGCAGAGGAACACTGAAGCTTTCTTT; cdr3_aa: CSAQRNTEAFF
d_call: -; j_call: TRBJ1-1; v_call: TRBV13; clone_size: -; cdr3_length: 13; cdr3_nt: TGTGCCAGCAGCTTAATGTCTACCACTGAAGCTTTCTTT; cdr3_aa: CASSLMSTTEAFF
d_call: -; j_call: TRBJ1-2; v_call: TRBV7-2; clone_size: -; cdr3_length: 13; cdr3_nt: TGTGCCAGCAGCCCCGAGAACAACTATGGCTACACCTTC; cdr3_aa: CASSPENNYGYTF
d_call: -; j_call: TRBJ2-7; v_call: TRBV25-1; clone_size: -; cdr3_length: 13; cdr3_nt: TGTGCCAGCAGTGAACTAGGAGTCTACGAGCAGTACTTC; cdr3_aa: CASSELGVYEQYF
d_call: -; j_call: TRBJ2-1; v_call: TRBV4-3; clone_size: -; cdr3_length: 15; cdr3_nt: TGCGCCAGCAGCCAAGTGCGCAGGGTCGGCGATGAGCAGTTCTTC; cdr3_aa: CASSQVRRVGDEQFF
d_call: -; j_call: TRBJ1-5; v_call: TRBV5-1; clone_size: -; cdr3_length: 13; cdr3_nt: TGCGCCAGCAGCCCCGGGATGAATCAGCCCCAGCATTTT; cdr3_aa: CASSPGMNQPQHF
d_call: TRBD1; j_call: TRBJ1-5; v_call: TRBV7-2; clone_size: many; cdr3_length: 15; cdr3_nt: TGTGCCAGCAGCCCATCGACAGGGGTTGGACAGCCCCAGCATTTT; cdr3_aa: CASSPSTGVGQPQHF
d_call: TRBD1; j_call: TRBJ2-1; v_call: TRBV7-2; clone_size: -; cdr3_length: 14; cdr3_nt: TGTGCCAGCGCCCCAGCGACAGGGTCGCATGAGCAGTTCTTC; cdr3_aa: CASAPATGSHEQFF
d_call: TRBD1; j_call: TRBJ1-2; v_call: TRBV12-3/TRBV12-4; clone_size: few; cdr3_length: 15; cdr3_nt: TGTGCCAGCAGTTTAGACAGGGGGCAAAGCTATGGCTACACCTTC; cdr3_aa: CASSLDRGQSYGYTF
d_call: TRBD1; j_call: TRBJ1-5; v_call: TRBV6-2/TRBV6-3; clone_size: few; cdr3_length: 11; cdr3_nt: TGTGCCAGCAGCCAGGGGACAGGGTCTCATTTT; cdr3_aa: CASSQGTGSHF
d_call: -; j_call: TRBJ1-2; v_call: TRBV25-1; clone_size: few; cdr3_length: 13; cdr3_nt: TGTGCCAGCAGTGAATGGGGCCGCCGAGCGGTGACCTTC; cdr3_aa: CASSEWGRRAVTF
d_call: -; j_call: TRBJ2-1; v_call: TRBV3-1; clone_size: -; cdr3_length: 12; cdr3_nt: TGTGCCAGCAGCCACGTCGAAAATGAGCAGTTCTTC; cdr3_aa: CASSHVENEQFF
d_call: -; j_call: TRBJ2-1; v_call: TRBV12-3/TRBV12-4; clone_size: few; cdr3_length: 16; cdr3_nt: TGTGCCAGCAGCCTAGGGCTAGCGCCAGCGGACAATGAGCAGTTCTTC; cdr3_aa: CASSLGLAPADNEQFF
d_call: -; j_call: TRBJ2-1; v_call: TRBV24-1; clone_size: -; cdr3_length: 14; cdr3_nt: TGTGCCACCAGTTCCTGGGGGAGACTCAATGAGCAGTTCTTC; cdr3_aa: CATSSWGRLNEQFF
d_call: TRBD1; j_call: TRBJ2-7; v_call: TRBV27; clone_size: -; cdr3_length: 14; cdr3_nt: TGTGCCAGCAGTTTAACAGGGGGCACGGGCGAGCAGTACTTC; cdr3_aa: CASSLTGGTGEQYF
d_call: TRBD2; j_call: TRBJ2-3; v_call: TRBV9; clone_size: few; cdr3_length: 17; cdr3_nt: TGTGCCAGCAGCCCGCGCGGGGGGGCGGTCCCCACAGATACGCAGTATTTT; cdr3_aa: CASSPRGGAVPTDTQYF
d_call: TRBD1; j_call: TRBJ1-5; v_call: TRBV6-2/TRBV6-3; clone_size: -; cdr3_length: 15; cdr3_nt: TGTGCCAGCAGTTACGGGACAGGGGTGTATCAGCCCCAGCATTTT; cdr3_aa: CASSYGTGVYQPQHF
d_call: TRBD1; j_call: TRBJ1-6; v_call: TRBV4-1; clone_size: -; cdr3_length: 16; cdr3_nt: TGCGCCAGCAGCATACGGACAGGGCAATCGTATTCACCCCTCCACTTT; cdr3_aa: CASSIRTGQSYSPLHF
d_call: -; j_call: TRBJ1-6; v_call: TRBV4-1; clone_size: -; cdr3_length: 16; cdr3_nt: TGCGCCAGCAGCCAGACGTCGACAGTCTCAAATTCACCCCTCCACTTT; cdr3_aa: CASSQTSTVSNSPLHF
d_call: -; j_call: TRBJ2-5; v_call: TRBV15; clone_size: many; cdr3_length: 13; cdr3_nt: TGTGCCACCAGCAGAGATCTGGAAGAGACCCAGTACTTC; cdr3_aa: CATSRDLEETQYF
d_call: -; j_call: TRBJ1-5; v_call: TRBV19; clone_size: few; cdr3_length: 14; cdr3_nt: TGTGCCAGTAGCCGGGCCGGGTGGGAATGGACCCAGCATTTT; cdr3_aa: CASSRAGWEWTQHF
d_call: TRBD2; j_call: TRBJ2-1; v_call: TRBV20-1; clone_size: -; cdr3_length: 16; cdr3_nt: TGCAGTGCTAGAGTGCACTCGGGGGGGCATAACAATGAGCAGTTCTTC; cdr3_aa: CSARVHSGGHNNEQFF
d_call: -; j_call: TRBJ2-1; v_call: TRBV7-2; clone_size: many; cdr3_length: 15; cdr3_nt: TGTGCCAGCAGCTTAAGAGAGACAGGCTACAATGAGCAGTTCTTC; cdr3_aa: CASSLRETGYNEQFF
d_call: -; j_call: TRBJ2-5; v_call: TRBV20-1; clone_size: few; cdr3_length: 12; cdr3_nt: TGCAGTGCTAGTAGGTCAATGGAAGGCCAGTACTTC; cdr3_aa: CSASRSMEGQYF
d_call: TRBD1; j_call: TRBJ1-5; v_call: TRBV27; clone_size: -; cdr3_length: 16; cdr3_nt: TGTGCCAGCAGTCCCTTATCATGGGACAGGAATCAGCCCCAGCATTTT; cdr3_aa: CASSPLSWDRNQPQHF
d_call: TRBD1; j_call: TRBJ1-4; v_call: TRBV7-9; clone_size: -; cdr3_length: 14; cdr3_nt: TGTGCCAGCAGCCCGACAGGGTCCGGGGAAAAACTGTTTTTT; cdr3_aa: CASSPTGSGEKLFF
d_call: -; j_call: TRBJ2-1; v_call: TRBV9; clone_size: -; cdr3_length: 20; cdr3_nt: TGTGCCAGCAGCAACGGAGGGGGAGCCCTTAAAGTCCCCCACTACAATGAGCAGTTCTTC; cdr3_aa: CASSNGGGALKVPHYNEQFF
d_call: -; j_call: TRBJ2-7; v_call: TRBV10-3; clone_size: -; cdr3_length: 14; cdr3_nt: TGTGCCATCAGTGAGGTCGGGCAGGGCTACGAGCAGTACTTC; cdr3_aa: CAISEVGQGYEQYF
d_call: -; j_call: TRBJ2-1; v_call: TRBV7-2; clone_size: few; cdr3_length: 16; cdr3_nt: TGTGCCAGCAACTTGGCAGGCTTCGGCTCCTACAATGAGCAGTTCTTC; cdr3_aa: CASNLAGFGSYNEQFF
d_call: TRBD1; j_call: TRBJ2-7; v_call: TRBV5-1; clone_size: -; cdr3_length: 15; cdr3_nt: TGCGCCAGCAGCTCAACTCCGGGACAGCAGAACGAGCAGTACTTC; cdr3_aa: CASSSTPGQQNEQYF
d_call: TRBD2; j_call: TRBJ2-2; v_call: TRBV7-3; clone_size: few; cdr3_length: 15; cdr3_nt: TGTGCCAGCAGCCCAGGGACTACCGTCTCCGGGGAGCTGTTTTTT; cdr3_aa: CASSPGTTVSGELFF
d_call: TRBD2; j_call: TRBJ2-3; v_call: TRBV12-3/TRBV12-4; clone_size: many; cdr3_length: 14; cdr3_nt: TGTGCCAGCAGTTTTAGAGCGGGGGGAGATACGCAGTATTTT; cdr3_aa: CASSFRAGGDTQYF
d_call: TRBD1; j_call: TRBJ2-5; v_call: TRBV9; clone_size: few; cdr3_length: 14; cdr3_nt: TGTGCCAGCAGCGCCCGGACAGGGGTGGAGACCCAGTACTTC; cdr3_aa: CASSARTGVETQYF
d_call: TRBD2; j_call: TRBJ2-1; v_call: TRBV12-3/TRBV12-4; clone_size: -; cdr3_length: 16; cdr3_nt: TGTGCCAGCAGTTTATTTCCTAGCGGGAACTACAATGAGCAGTTCTTC; cdr3_aa: CASSLFPSGNYNEQFF
d_call: TRBD2; j_call: TRBJ2-2; v_call: TRBV7-9; clone_size: -; cdr3_length: 16; cdr3_nt: TGTGCCAGCAGCTTAGTTACTAGCGGGAGTACCGGGGAGCTGTTTTTT; cdr3_aa: CASSLVTSGSTGELFF
d_call: TRBD1; j_call: TRBJ2-7; v_call: TRBV20-1; clone_size: -; cdr3_length: 13; cdr3_nt: TGCAGTGCTAGTTACAGGGGGCTAGGGGAGCAGTACTTC; cdr3_aa: CSASYRGLGEQYF
d_call: -; j_call: TRBJ2-1; v_call: TRBV15; clone_size: -; cdr3_length: 13; cdr3_nt: TGTGCCACCTCCAACAGGGATCACAATGAGCAGTTCTTC; cdr3_aa: CATSNRDHNEQFF
d_call: TRBD2; j_call: TRBJ2-7; v_call: TRBV29-1; clone_size: few; cdr3_length: 13; cdr3_nt: TGCAGCGTTTGGGAGGGCGGAGGCTACGAGCAGTACTTC; cdr3_aa: CSVWEGGGYEQYF
d_call: -; j_call: TRBJ2-5; v_call: TRBV4-3; clone_size: many; cdr3_length: 13; cdr3_nt: TGCGCCAGCAGCCAAGAACAGGGAAAGACCCAGTACTTC; cdr3_aa: CASSQEQGKTQYF
d_call: -; j_call: TRBJ2-7; v_call: TRBV29-1; clone_size: -; cdr3_length: 11; cdr3_nt: TGCAGCGTGACGGACGGCTACGAGCAGTACTTC; cdr3_aa: CSVTDGYEQYF
d_call: -; j_call: TRBJ2-5; v_call: TRBV29-1; clone_size: -; cdr3_length: 13; cdr3_nt: TGCAGCACCCGGAGGGGCCACCAAGAGACCCAGTACTTC; cdr3_aa: CSTRRGHQETQYF
d_call: -; j_call: TRBJ1-2; v_call: TRBV24-1; clone_size: few; cdr3_length: 14; cdr3_nt: TGTGCCACCCCTAGGACCCCGGTTGGCTATGGCTACACCTTC; cdr3_aa: CATPRTPVGYGYTF
d_call: TRBD2; j_call: TRBJ2-7; v_call: TRBV6-2/TRBV6-3; clone_size: few; cdr3_length: 16; cdr3_nt: TGTGCCAGCAGCCCGAATCTAGCGGCCAGCTCCTACGAGCAGTACTTC; cdr3_aa: CASSPNLAASSYEQYF
d_call: -; j_call: TRBJ2-3; v_call: TRBV12-3/TRBV12-4; clone_size: few; cdr3_length: 13; cdr3_nt: TGTGCCAGCAGCCGTCTTGGAGCAGATACGCAGTATTTT; cdr3_aa: CASSRLGADTQYF
d_call: -; j_call: TRBJ2-3; v_call: TRBV7-8; clone_size: few; cdr3_length: 16; cdr3_nt: TGTGCCAGCAGCTTATTACCCGGGCAGGGACCAGATACGCAGTATTTT; cdr3_aa: CASSLLPGQGPDTQYF
d_call: -; j_call: TRBJ2-3; v_call: TRBV6-5; clone_size: few; cdr3_length: 15; cdr3_nt: TGTGCCAGCAGTTACTTTGGGGGTAGCACAGATACGCAGTATTTT; cdr3_aa: CASSYFGGSTDTQYF
d_call: TRBD2; j_call: TRBJ2-4; v_call: TRBV7-9; clone_size: many; cdr3_length: 15; cdr3_nt: TGTGCCAGCAGCCCGTCGGGGGGTGCCAAAAACATTCAGTACTTC; cdr3_aa: CASSPSGGAKNIQYF
d_call: -; j_call: TRBJ2-7; v_call: TRBV5-5; clone_size: -; cdr3_length: 15; cdr3_nt: TGTGCCAGCAGCCAAGGGGCAGGGGCAGTCTACGAGCAGTACTTC; cdr3_aa: CASSQGAGAVYEQYF
d_call: -; j_call: TRBJ2-2; v_call: TRBV24-1; clone_size: few; cdr3_length: 16; cdr3_nt: TGTGCCACCAGTGATTTTGGGCTAGTTGGCACCGGGGAGCTGTTTTTT; cdr3_aa: CATSDFGLVGTGELFF
d_call: -; j_call: TRBJ2-1; v_call: TRBV5-1; clone_size: few; cdr3_length: 15; cdr3_nt: TGCGCCAGCAGCTTAGAAGGGGCCGCCTACAATGAGCAGTTCTTC; cdr3_aa: CASSLEGAAYNEQFF